This T cell receptor (beta chain) was profiled in a study of blood T cell repertoires in COVID-19. At the level of the study: Samples came from the United States, Italy and Spain, spanning acute and convalescent COVID-19.

Germline V gene data show CDR1 as MNHEY and CDR2 as SMNVEV (reference sequence). V lost 3 bases to trimming and J lost 3 bases; unmatched junction nucleotides: 5. This CDR3 has 14 amino acids. The data were produced by immunoSEQ multiplex PCR, yet TCRdb's version contains in-frame clones alone and is incomplete. The data show approximately 390,000 clones, around 87% seen once. As regards this clone: Distinct nucleotide sequences in the sample also encode this CDR3.

The chain couples TRBV27 to TRBJ2-7, with TRBD1 matching over 7 bases. Source material: peripheral blood. This receptor was identified in a man between 18 and 29 years old with active or convalescent COVID-19. CDR3: CASSFGAGGYEQYF. CDR3 sequence (DNA): TGTGCCAGCAGTTTTGGAGCAGGGGGCTACGAGCAGTACTTC.